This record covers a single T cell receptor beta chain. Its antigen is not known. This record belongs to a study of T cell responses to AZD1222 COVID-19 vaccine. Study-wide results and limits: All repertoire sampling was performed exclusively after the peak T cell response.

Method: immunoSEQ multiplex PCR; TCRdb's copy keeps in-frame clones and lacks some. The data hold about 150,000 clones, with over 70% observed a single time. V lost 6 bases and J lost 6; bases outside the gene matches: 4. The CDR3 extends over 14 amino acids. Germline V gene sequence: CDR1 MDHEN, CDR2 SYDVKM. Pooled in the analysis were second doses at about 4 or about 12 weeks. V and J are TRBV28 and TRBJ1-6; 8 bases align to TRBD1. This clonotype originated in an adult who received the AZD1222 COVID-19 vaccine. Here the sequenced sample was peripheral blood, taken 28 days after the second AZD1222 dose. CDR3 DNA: TGTGCCAGCAGCTCCGGACAGGGTAATTCACCCCTCCACTTT. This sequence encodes CASSSGQGNSPLHF.